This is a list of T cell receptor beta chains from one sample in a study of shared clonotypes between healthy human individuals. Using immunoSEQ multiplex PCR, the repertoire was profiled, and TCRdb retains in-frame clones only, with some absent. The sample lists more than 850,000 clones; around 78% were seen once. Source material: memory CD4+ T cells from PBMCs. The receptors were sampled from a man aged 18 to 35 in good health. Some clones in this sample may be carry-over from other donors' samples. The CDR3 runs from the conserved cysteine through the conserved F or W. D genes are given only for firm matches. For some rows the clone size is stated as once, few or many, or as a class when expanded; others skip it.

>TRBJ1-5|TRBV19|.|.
TGTGCCAGTAGTCTTGGGGGTGGGGGCAATCAGCCCCAGCATTTT
CASSLGGGGNQPQHF
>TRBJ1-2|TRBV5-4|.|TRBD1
TGTGCCAGCAGCTTCGGACAGGGGAGTGACTACACCTTC
CASSFGQGSDYTF
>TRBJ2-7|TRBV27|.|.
TGTGCCAGCAGCCGCCGGGACTCCGGCTACGAGCAGTACTTC
CASSRRDSGYEQYF
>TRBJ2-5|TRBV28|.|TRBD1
TGTGCCAGCAGTCGCAGGGGGCGGGAGACCCAGTACTTC
CASSRRGRETQYF
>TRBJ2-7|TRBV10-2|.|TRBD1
TGCGCCAGCCTTGACAGGGGATCGTGGGAAGAGCAGTACTTC
CASLDRGSWEEQYF
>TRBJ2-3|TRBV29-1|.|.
TGCAGCGTTGACGGAGGGGGGAGTGCAACGCAGTATTTT
CSVDGGGSATQYF
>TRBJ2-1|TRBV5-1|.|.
TGCGCCAGCAGCTTGACGGTGGCGCCTGGAAATGAGCAGTTCTTC
CASSLTVAPGNEQFF
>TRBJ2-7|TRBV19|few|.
TGTGCCAGTAGTAGTATGCAGACCCCTCCCTACGAGCAGTACTTC
CASSSMQTPPYEQYF
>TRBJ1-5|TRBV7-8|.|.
TGTGCCAGCAGCGCACAACTCGGACAGCCCCAGCATTTT
CASSAQLGQPQHF
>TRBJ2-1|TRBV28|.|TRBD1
TGTGCCAGCAGTTCACAGGGGGGTTCCTACAATGAGCAGTTCTTC
CASSSQGGSYNEQFF
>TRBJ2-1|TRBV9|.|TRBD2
TGTGCCAGCAGCGTAGAGGGGACTAGAGGGAATGAGCAGTTCTTC
CASSVEGTRGNEQFF
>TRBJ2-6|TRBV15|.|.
TGTGCCACCAGCAGACCCCCACGGGTGGCTGGGGCCAACGTCCTGACTTTC
CATSRPPRVAGANVLTF
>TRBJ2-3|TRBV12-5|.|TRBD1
TGTGCTAGTGCCTCGGACAGGGCGGGAGATACGCAGTATTTT
CASASDRAGDTQYF
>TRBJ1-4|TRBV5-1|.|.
TGCGCCAGCAGAGAGGACCCGACCCCCGCGGAGAATGAAAAACTGTTTTTT
CASREDPTPAENEKLFF
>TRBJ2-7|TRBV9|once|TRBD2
TGTGCCAGCAGTCTTTCCGGACTAGCGGAAACCTACGAGCAGTACTTC
CASSLSGLAETYEQYF
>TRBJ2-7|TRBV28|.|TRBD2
TGTGCCAGCAGACCCAGCGGGAGTAGCTACGAGCAGTACTTC
CASRPSGSSYEQYF
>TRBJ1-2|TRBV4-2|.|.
TGTGCCAGCAGCCACCCCCGGGGTTTCTACACCTTC
CASSHPRGFYTF
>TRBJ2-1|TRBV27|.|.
TGTGCCAGCAGTTTACCCAAAACTAGTTTCAATGAGCAGTTCTTC
CASSLPKTSFNEQFF
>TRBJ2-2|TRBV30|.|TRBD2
TGTGCCTGGAGTACTCTTAGCGGGAGAAGCGGGGAGCTGTTTTTT
CAWSTLSGRSGELFF
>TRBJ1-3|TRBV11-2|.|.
TGTGCCAGCAAATACAGTCAATTCAGCTCTGGAAACACCATATATTTT
CASKYSQFSSGNTIYF
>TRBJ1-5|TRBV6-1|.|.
TGTGCCAGCAGTGACCTGGCAGGGGGCAATCAGCCCCAGCATTTT
CASSDLAGGNQPQHF
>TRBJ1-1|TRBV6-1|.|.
TGTGCCAGCAGTGAAGGCCCGGGCTTTAACACTGAAGCTTTCTTT
CASSEGPGFNTEAFF
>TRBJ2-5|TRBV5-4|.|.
TGTGCCAGCAGCTTGGCCCGGAGCAGGGGACAAGAGACCCAGTACTTC
CASSLARSRGQETQYF
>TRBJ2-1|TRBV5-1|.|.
TGCGCCAGCAGCTTGGGGTCGGGGGTCACGATCTTC
CASSLGSGVTIF
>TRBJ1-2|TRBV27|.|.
TGTGCCAGCCAAAAGGGGGGAAGCTATGGCTACACCTTC
CASQKGGSYGYTF
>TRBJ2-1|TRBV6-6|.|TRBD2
TGTGCCAGCGGAATTAGCGGGAGGGGGAATGAGCAGTTCTTC
CASGISGRGNEQFF
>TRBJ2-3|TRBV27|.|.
TGTGCCAGCAGTTCGTTCCCAACCAGCACAGATACGCAGTATTTT
CASSSFPTSTDTQYF
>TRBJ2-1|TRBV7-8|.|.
TGTGCCAGCAGCTTGCGAGTTTTCTCCTACAATGAGCAGTTCTTC
CASSLRVFSYNEQFF
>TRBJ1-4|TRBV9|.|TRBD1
TGTGCCAGCAGCGCGAGCCGGGACAGGGATGAAAAACTGTTTTTT
CASSASRDRDEKLFF
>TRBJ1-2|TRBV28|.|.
TGTGCCAGCAGGGGCGGGCCGAGCTATGGCTACACCTTC
CASRGGPSYGYTF
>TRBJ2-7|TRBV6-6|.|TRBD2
TGTGCCAGCCGCTCAGGCGGGAGCGATGACGAGCAGTACTTC
CASRSGGSDDEQYF
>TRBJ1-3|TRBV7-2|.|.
TGTGCCAGCAGCCTAAATACGGGAAACACCATATATTTT
CASSLNTGNTIYF
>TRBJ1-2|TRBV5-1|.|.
TGCGCCAGCAGCTGGGACGGGGCCTATGGCTACACCTTC
CASSWDGAYGYTF
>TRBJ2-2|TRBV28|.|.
TGTGCCAGCAACGATCGGGCCCGGGAGCTGTTTTTT
CASNDRARELFF
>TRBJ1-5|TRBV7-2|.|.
TGTGCCAGCAGCTTATCGTACGATCAGCCCCAGCATTTT
CASSLSYDQPQHF
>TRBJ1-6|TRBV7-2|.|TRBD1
TGTGCCAGCACCCTACAGGGGGCCATAAAGAATTCACCCCTCCACTTT
CASTLQGAIKNSPLHF
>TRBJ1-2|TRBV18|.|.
TGTGCCAGCTCAGCCGACGTTCCGACGGTTAACTATGGCTACACCTTC
CASSADVPTVNYGYTF
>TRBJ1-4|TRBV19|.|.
TGTGCCAGTAGTAAACGACAGCTTACAACTAATGAAAAACTGTTTTTT
CASSKRQLTTNEKLFF
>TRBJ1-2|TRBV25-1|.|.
TGTGCCAGCAGTGAGACCGTTCTTCGAGAGGGCTACACCTTC
CASSETVLREGYTF
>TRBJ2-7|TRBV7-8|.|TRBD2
TGTGCCAGCAGCCCCAGACTGGCGGGAGGCCACGAGCAGTACTTC
CASSPRLAGGHEQYF
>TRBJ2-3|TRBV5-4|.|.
TGTGCCAGCAGCCGGGGGGCGATCGGAGCCGGGGGCACAGATACGCAGTATTTT
CASSRGAIGAGGTDTQYF